The entry below gives a single TCR beta chain sequence along with its context. It has no known antigen specificity. The sample holds no much larger clone one base away, and base qualities are not on file. Collaborating institutions collected whole blood in K2EDTA tubes following their own protocols. For TCRbeta analysis, collaborator samples were shipped as frozen whole blood, as isolated PBMCs, or as DNA extracted from either sample type. The data stem from a study of blood T cell repertoires in COVID-19 (dated by TCRdb to 2019 to 2021). About the full investigation: Collaborator samples came from the United States, Italy and Spain and covered acute and convalescent phases of COVID-19. The material from the prospective study consisted of cDNA or gDNA derived from T cells, B-cell-depleted T cells, or PBMCs. The dataset comprised deeply sampled blood TCRbeta repertoires from subjects exposed to, actively infected with, or recovered from COVID-19. The repertoires were released in a freely available public database meant as a resource for research on the immune response to SARS-CoV-2. The samples were drawn from two sources: the first 160 participants of the ongoing ImmuneRACE study, and over 950 subjects contributed by 6 global collaborators. Nearly every sample came with metadata listing a de-identified subject ID, COVID-19 status, age in years and sex. Where available, HLA class I and class II types were obtained from metadata supplied by the sample provider rather than from assay-based typing. Study-wide findings and limitations: Clinical and demographic metadata were provided uncurated, with the amount varying by source and participant.

The immunoSEQ Assay, a bias-controlled multiplex PCR, was used to amplify TCRbeta CDR3 regions from genomic DNA. On the authors' methods: The number of nucleated cells in each sample was estimated by amplification of reference gene primers within the assay. To quantify the absolute abundance of each unique TCRbeta CDR3 rearrangement, sequence reads were collapsed and filtered. For each sample, productive Simpson clonality was calculated by taking the square root of Simpson's diversity index across productive rearrangements. Not all clones reach the TCRdb copy of this immuneACCESS table, which keeps in-frame sequences only. Checked studies attribute under half of the gap to unresolved V genes and leave the rest unexplained. Clone size and V and J calls were adopted from that table, with D and trimming inferred from the DNA. The sample yields approximately 50,000 clones; 90% were counted once. Under 6.5% of the sample rests with the top ten.

The germline V gene (reference sequence) yields LNHDA for CDR1 and SQIVND for CDR2. From the cysteine through the phenylalanine, the CDR3 covers 12 amino acids. This entry keeps only the CDR3 DNA: 36 bases, framed from base 1. At the junction V is shortened by 5 bases and J by 10 bases, with 12 bases in between. The source is a man between 65 and 80 years old with acute or convalescent COVID-19. Material: peripheral blood. The chain is encoded by TRBV19 joined to TRBJ1-5; the D gene is not confidently resolved. This receptor has the CDR3 CASSGSAGPQHF. The nucleotide sequence reads TGTGCCAGTAGTGGGTCAGCGGGTCCCCAGCATTTT.